This entry is about one T cell receptor (beta chain). Its recognized antigen is unknown. The sample holds no much larger clone one base away, and base qualities are not on file. TCRbeta CDR3 regions were amplified from genomic DNA using the immunoSEQ Assay, a bias-controlled multiplex PCR. As for the original processing: Nucleated cell counts per sample were estimated from amplification of reference gene primers within the assay. To quantify the absolute abundance of each unique TCRbeta CDR3 rearrangement, sequence reads were collapsed and filtered. For each sample, productive Simpson clonality was calculated as the square root of Simpson's diversity index over productive rearrangements. Not all clones reach the TCRdb copy of this immuneACCESS table, which keeps in-frame sequences only. Checked studies attribute under half of the gap to unresolved V genes and leave the rest unexplained. D and trimming were read from the DNA, whereas the V and J calls and clone size are those reported in that table. In this sample the table shows 220,000 or so clones, around 87% of which occur a single time. The top ten hold 10% of the sample.

One collaborating source in Seattle enrolled patients during active infection and followed them longitudinally through the course of disease. Collaborating institutions collected whole blood in K2EDTA tubes following their own protocols. For TCRbeta analysis, collaborators shipped samples as frozen whole blood, isolated PBMCs, or DNA extracted from either of those sample types. From the cysteine up to the phenylalanine, the CDR3 has a length of 15 residues. The entry retains the CDR3 DNA only, 45 bases that are in frame from base 1. Clipping removes 4 bases from V and 7 bases from J, with 9 as the unmatched junction base count. CDR1 and CDR2 (MNHNY, SVGAGI) derive from the germline V gene (reference sequence). The data stem from a study of blood T cell repertoires in COVID-19 (TCRdb year 2020). Looking at the study overall: Collaborator samples came from the United States, Italy and Spain and covered acute and convalescent phases of COVID-19. The dataset comprised deeply sampled blood TCRbeta repertoires from subjects exposed to, actively infected with, or recovered from COVID-19. The repertoires were released in a freely available public database intended as a resource for research on the immune response to SARS-CoV-2. Nearly every sample came with metadata listing a de-identified subject ID, COVID-19 status, age in years and sex. Samples were obtained from the ongoing ImmuneRACE study (first 160 participants) and from about 1,300 subjects provided by 6 global collaborators. HLA class I and class II types, where available, came from metadata supplied by the sample provider rather than from assay-based typing. The prospective study material was composed of cDNA or gDNA derived from T cells, B-cell-depleted T cells, or PBMCs. What the research found in general, with its limitations: The quantity of clinical and demographic metadata differed by source and by participant and was supplied without curation.

The V and J segments used are TRBV6-6 and TRBJ1-4; 7 middle bases align to TRBD1. The TCR was taken from a woman between 45 and 60 years old with COVID-19, enrolled during active disease. Sequencing was done on a sample of peripheral blood. The CDR3 amino acid sequence is: CASSFRDSRAEKLFF. The DNA reads TGTGCCAGCAGTTTCCGGGACAGTAGGGCTGAAAAACTGTTTTTT.